A selection of T cell receptor beta chains follows, all from one sample in a study of tumor and adjacent non-tumor tissue in lung cancer. MiXCR was run by TCRdb on the multiplex PCR reads, yielding one entry per CDR3 protein. This table has under 250,000 distinct CDR3 sequences, about two thirds appearing once. Material: lung tumor tissue. The receptors shown here come from a man aged 55-75 years with non-small cell lung cancer. Each CDR3 is given with its conserved first and last residue. Each record gives: V gene, clone size, J gene, D gene, CDR3 protein, CDR3 DNA. D genes are given only for firm matches. The size entry is marked missing in some rows and otherwise reads once, few, many or a size class.

TRBV28	-	TRBJ2-1	-	CANSLAGALNEQFF	TGTGCCAACAGTTTAGCCGGGGCCCTAAATGAGCAGTTCTTC
TRBV11-2	-	TRBJ2-3	-	CVSSREGRGRSTDTQCF	TGTGTTAGCAGCAGAGAGGGGCGGGGCAGGAGCACAGATACGCAGTGTTTT
TRBV5-1	-	TRBJ2-1	-	CASSLGLGDFNSYNDQFF	TGCGCCAGCAGCTTGGGGTTAGGGGACTTCAACTCCTACAATGATCAGTTCTTC
TRBV12-3/TRBV12-4	-	TRBJ1-1	-	CASSLGLFDRIFTETFF	TGTGCCAGCAGTTTAGGATTATTTGACAGGATTTTCACTGAAACTTTCTTT
TRBV11-1	-	TRBJ2-1	TRBD1	CVSNHAGTEGYNEQFF	TGTGTCAGCAACCATGCCGGGACAGAGGGCTACAATGAGCAGTTCTTC
TRBV7-8	-	TRBJ1-4	-	CASSLAQAATNGKLFF	TGTGCCAGCAGCTTAGCGCAGGCTGCAACTAATGGAAAATTGTTTTTT
TRBV12-3/TRBV12-4	-	TRBJ1-2	-	CASSPDWNYDYTF	TGTGCCAGCAGTCCCGACTGGAACTATGACTACACCTTC
TRBV11-2	-	TRBJ2-3	-	CGSSLGLLAADTQYF	TGTGGCAGCAGCTTGGGACTCCTCGCTGCAGATACGCAGTATTTT
TRBV6-2/TRBV6-3	-	TRBJ2-7	TRBD2	CASSLNLGTSGSSYEQYF	TGTGCCAGCAGTCTCAACCTGGGGACTAGCGGGAGCAGCTACGAGCAGTACTTC
TRBV6-5	many	TRBJ2-7	-	CASSLVSSYEQYF	TGTGCCAGCAGCCTGGTGAGCTCCTACGAGCAGTACTTC
TRBV7-3	-	TRBJ1-2	TRBD1	CASSLRDRSGYTF	TGTGCCAGCAGCTTAAGGGACAGGAGTGGCTACACCTTC
TRBV20-1	-	TRBJ1-1	TRBD1	CSAGTGGIAEAFF	TGTAGTGCCGGGACAGGGGGTATCGCTGAAGCTTTCTTT
TRBV20-1	many	TRBJ1-2	-	CSARGGDSNYGYTF	TGCAGTGCTAGAGGGGGGGACTCCAACTATGGCTACACCTTC
TRBV30	many	TRBJ2-3	-	CAWSLALSTDTQYF	TGTGCCTGGAGTCTAGCGCTTAGCACAGATACGCAGTATTTT
TRBV11-3	many	TRBJ2-4	-	CASSLGGDGKNIQYF	TGTGCCAGCAGCTTGGGCGGGGATGGCAAAAACATTCAGTACTTC
TRBV11-3	once	TRBJ2-2	TRBD2	CASSLAGPGGRMFF	TGTGCCAGCAGCTTAGCCGGACCGGGAGGAAGAATGTTTTTT
TRBV5-6	-	TRBJ2-7	-	CASSLAAGPFSYEQYF	TGTGCCAGCAGCTTGGCCGCCGGCCCATTTAGCTACGAACAGTACTTC
TRBV11-2	many	TRBJ1-2	-	CASRGPLDYGYTF	TGTGCCAGCAGGGGGCCGTTGGACTATGGCTACACCTTC
TRBV11-2	-	TRBJ1-2	TRBD1	CAISLGPGGQFKKSDYGYTF	TGTGCCATCAGCTTAGGTCCAGGGGGACAGTTCAAAAAATCTGACTATGGCTACACCTTC
TRBV20-1	-	TRBJ2-3	-	CSASLWGTDKQFF	TGCAGTGCTAGTTTGTGGGGCACAGATAAGCAGTTTTTT
TRBV20-1	-	TRBJ2-7	TRBD1	CSALPGQGSRVYEQYF	TGCAGTGCCCTCCCGGGACAGGGTTCCAGGGTCTACGAGCAGTACTTC
TRBV20-1	-	TRBJ2-3	-	CSTRGGQNTETQYF	TGCAGTACTAGGGGGGGGCAGAACACAGAAACGCAGTATTTT
TRBV12-3/TRBV12-4	-	TRBJ1-5	TRBD1	CASSLRGTGNNQPHHF	TGTGCCAGCAGTTTAAGGGGGACAGGGAACAATCAGCCCCATCATTTT
TRBV6-2/TRBV6-3	-	TRBJ2-5	-	CASSYTGGPGTAETQNF	TGTGCCAGCAGTTACACCGGGGGCCCCGGGACAGCGGAGACCCAGAACTTC
TRBV5-6	-	TRBJ1-5	-	CARSLGISNQPQHF	TGTGCCAGGAGCTTGGGAATTAGCAATCAGCCCCAGCATTTT
TRBV6-5	-	TRBJ2-5	-	CASSNTGTARAQYF	TGCGCCAGCAGTAATACCGGGACCGCGAGGGCCCAGTACTTC
TRBV20-1	-	TRBJ1-2	-	CSATRRTWGRRDYGYTF	TGCAGTGCTACTAGGAGGACATGGGGCCGGCGCGACTATGGCTACACCTTC
TRBV5-1	-	TRBJ1-5	-	CTSSLVPGDQPKHF	TGTACCAGCAGCTTGGTGCCAGGTGATCAGCCCAAGCATTTT
TRBV5-5	-	TRBJ1-6	-	CASSLVQVEGGYNSPLYF	TGTGCCAGCAGCTTGGTCCAGGTGGAAGGGGGGTATAATTCACCCCTCTACTTT
TRBV4-2	-	TRBJ2-5	TRBD2	CANSQTSGGRETHYF	TGTGCCAACAGCCAAACGAGCGGGGGTCGGGAGACCCATTACTTC